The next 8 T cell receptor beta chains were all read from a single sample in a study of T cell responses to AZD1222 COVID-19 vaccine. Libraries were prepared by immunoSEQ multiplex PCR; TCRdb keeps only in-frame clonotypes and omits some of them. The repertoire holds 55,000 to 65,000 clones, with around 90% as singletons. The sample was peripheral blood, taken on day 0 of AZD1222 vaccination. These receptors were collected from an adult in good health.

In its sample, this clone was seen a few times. This CDR3 is CASIIDRGSYNSPLHF. The CDR3 DNA reads TGTGCCAGCATTATCGACAGGGGCTCCTATAATTCACCCCTCCACTTT. The V gene is TRBV2, the J gene TRBJ1-6, with 8 bases identical to TRBD1. V lost 7 bases, J lost 0 bases, and 5 bases stayed unmatched. This CDR3 region has 16 residues. Germline assignment: CDR1 SNHLY and CDR2 FYNNEI.

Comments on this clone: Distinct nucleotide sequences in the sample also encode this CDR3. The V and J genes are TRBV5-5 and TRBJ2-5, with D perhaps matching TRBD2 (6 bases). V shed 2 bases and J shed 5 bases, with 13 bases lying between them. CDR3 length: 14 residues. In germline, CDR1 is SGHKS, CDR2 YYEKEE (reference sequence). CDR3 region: CASSFLAGGETQYF. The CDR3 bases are TGTGCCAGCAGCTTTTTGGCCGGAGGGGAGACCCAGTACTTC.

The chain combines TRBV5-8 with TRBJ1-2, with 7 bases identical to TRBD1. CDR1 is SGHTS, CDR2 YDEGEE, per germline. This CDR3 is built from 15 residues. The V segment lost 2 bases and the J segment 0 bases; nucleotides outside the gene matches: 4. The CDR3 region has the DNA TGTGCCAGCAGCTTTGGGGACAGACCTAACTATGGCTACACCTTC. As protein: CASSFGDRPNYGYTF.

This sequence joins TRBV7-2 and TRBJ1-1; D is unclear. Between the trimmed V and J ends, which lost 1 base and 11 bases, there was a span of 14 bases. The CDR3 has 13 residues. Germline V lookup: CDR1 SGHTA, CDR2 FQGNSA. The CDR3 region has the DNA TGTGCCAGCAGCTTAGTCGCGGTCTCGACTGCTTTCTTT. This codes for CASSLVAVSTAFF.

CDR3 sequence (DNA): TGCGCCAGCAGCCGGGACTCCGAAGGGGAGCAGTACTTC. Translation: CASSRDSEGEQYF. The chain carries TRBV5-1 and TRBJ2-7; TRBD2 might be the D (6 bases). V lost 4 bases, J lost 7 bases, and 15 bases lay in between. This CDR3 contains 13 residues. CDR1 and CDR2 (germline): SGHRS, YFSETQ.

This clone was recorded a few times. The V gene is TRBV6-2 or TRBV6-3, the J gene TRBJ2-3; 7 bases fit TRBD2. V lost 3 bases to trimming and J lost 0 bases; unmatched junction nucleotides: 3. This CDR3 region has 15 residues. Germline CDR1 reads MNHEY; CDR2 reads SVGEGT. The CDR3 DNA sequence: TGTGCCAGCAGTTATTTTAGCGGGAGCACAGATACGCAGTATTTT. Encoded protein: CASSYFSGSTDTQYF.

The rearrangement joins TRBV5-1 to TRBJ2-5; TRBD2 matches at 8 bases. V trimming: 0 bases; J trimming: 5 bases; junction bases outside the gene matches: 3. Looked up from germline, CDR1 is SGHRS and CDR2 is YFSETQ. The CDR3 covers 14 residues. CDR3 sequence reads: CASSLDGGRETQYF. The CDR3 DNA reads TGCGCCAGCAGCTTGGATGGCGGGAGGGAGACCCAGTACTTC.

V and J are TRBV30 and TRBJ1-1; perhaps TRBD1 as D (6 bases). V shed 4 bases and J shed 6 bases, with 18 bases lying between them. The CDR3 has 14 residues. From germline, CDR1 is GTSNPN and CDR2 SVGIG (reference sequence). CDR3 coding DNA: TGTGCCTGGATAGAGAGGGGGGCGGCCTCTGAAGCTTTCTTT. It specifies CAWIERGAASEAFF.